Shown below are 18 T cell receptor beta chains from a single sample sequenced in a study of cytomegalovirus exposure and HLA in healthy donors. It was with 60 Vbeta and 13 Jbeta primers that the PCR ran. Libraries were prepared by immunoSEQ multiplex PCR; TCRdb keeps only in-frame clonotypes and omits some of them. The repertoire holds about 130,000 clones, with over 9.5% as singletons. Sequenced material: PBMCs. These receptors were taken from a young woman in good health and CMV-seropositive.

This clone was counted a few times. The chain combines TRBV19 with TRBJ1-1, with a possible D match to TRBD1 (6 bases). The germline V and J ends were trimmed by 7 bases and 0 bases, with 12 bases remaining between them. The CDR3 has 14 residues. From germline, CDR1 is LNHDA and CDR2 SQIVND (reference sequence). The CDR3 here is CASTYRQVNTEAFF. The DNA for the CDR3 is TGTGCCAGTACCTACAGACAGGTGAACACTGAAGCTTTCTTT.

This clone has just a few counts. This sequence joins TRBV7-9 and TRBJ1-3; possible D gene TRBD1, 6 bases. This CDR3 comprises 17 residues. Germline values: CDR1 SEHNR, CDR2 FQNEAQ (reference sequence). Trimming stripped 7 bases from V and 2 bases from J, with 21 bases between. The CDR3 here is CASNPGGRGGPGNTIYF. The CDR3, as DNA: TGTGCCAGCAACCCGGGGGGCAGAGGGGGTCCTGGAAACACCATATATTTT. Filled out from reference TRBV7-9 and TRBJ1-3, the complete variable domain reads DTGVSQNPRHKITKRGQNVTFRCDPISEHNRLYWYRQTLGQGPEFLTYFQNEAQLEKSRLLSDRFSAERPKGSFSTLEIQRTEQGDSAMYLCASNPGGRGGPGNTIYFGEGSWLTVV.

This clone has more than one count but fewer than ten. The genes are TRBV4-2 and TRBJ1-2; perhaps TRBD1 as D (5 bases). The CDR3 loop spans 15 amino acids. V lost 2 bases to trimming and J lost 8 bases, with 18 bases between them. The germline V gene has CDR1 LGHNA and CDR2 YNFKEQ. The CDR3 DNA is TGTGCCAGCAGCCAACTGTCAGGGCCCAACGGCGGCTACACCTTC. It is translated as CASSQLSGPNGGYTF.

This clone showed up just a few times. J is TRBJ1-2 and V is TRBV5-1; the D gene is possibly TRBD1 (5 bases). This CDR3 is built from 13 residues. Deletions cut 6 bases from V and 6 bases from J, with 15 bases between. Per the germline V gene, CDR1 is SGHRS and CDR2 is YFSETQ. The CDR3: CASKDQGWDGYTF. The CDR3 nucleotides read TGCGCCAGCAAAGACCAGGGATGGGATGGCTACACCTTC.

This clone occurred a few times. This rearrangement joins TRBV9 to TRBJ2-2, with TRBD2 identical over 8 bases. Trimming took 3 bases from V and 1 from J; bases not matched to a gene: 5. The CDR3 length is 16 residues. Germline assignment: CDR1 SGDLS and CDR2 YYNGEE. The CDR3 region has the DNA TGTGCCAGCAGCGCCAGCGGGAGTCGGAACACCGGGGAGCTGTTTTTT. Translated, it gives CASSASGSRNTGELFF.

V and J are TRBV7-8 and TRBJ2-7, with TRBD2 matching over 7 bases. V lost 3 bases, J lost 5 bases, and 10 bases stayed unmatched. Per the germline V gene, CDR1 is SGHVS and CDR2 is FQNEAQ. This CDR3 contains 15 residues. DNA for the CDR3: TGTGCCAGCAGCTTGGTGGGCGGGAGAGGGGACGAGCAGTACTTC. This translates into CASSLVGGRGDEQYF.

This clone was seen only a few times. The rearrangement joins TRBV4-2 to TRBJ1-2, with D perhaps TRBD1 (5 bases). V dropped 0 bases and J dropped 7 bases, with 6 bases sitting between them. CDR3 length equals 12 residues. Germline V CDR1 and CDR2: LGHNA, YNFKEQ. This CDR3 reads CASSQDTGGYTF. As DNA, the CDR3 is TGTGCCAGCAGCCAAGATACAGGTGGCTACACCTTC.

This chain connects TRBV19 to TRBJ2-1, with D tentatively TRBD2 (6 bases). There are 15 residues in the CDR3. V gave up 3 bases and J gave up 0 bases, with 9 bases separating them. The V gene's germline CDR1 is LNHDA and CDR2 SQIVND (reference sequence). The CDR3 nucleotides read TGTGCCAGTAGTATCGACGGGGGCTCCTACAATGAGCAGTTCTTC. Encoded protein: CASSIDGGSYNEQFF.

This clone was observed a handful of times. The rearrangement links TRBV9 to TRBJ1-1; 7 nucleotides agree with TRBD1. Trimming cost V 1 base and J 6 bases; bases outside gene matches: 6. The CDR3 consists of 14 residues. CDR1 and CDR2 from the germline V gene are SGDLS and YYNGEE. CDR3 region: CASSVQGGGSEAFF. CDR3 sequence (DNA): TGTGCCAGCAGCGTACAGGGGGGAGGTTCTGAAGCTTTCTTT.

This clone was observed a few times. The CDR3 nucleotides read TGCGCCAGCAGCTTAGAGTCTAGCGGGGATGAGCAGTTCTTC. Protein sequence: CASSLESSGDEQFF. The rearrangement joins TRBV5-1 to TRBJ2-1, with 9 bases fitting TRBD2. This CDR3 has 14 amino acids. Germline loops: CDR1 SGHRS, CDR2 YFSETQ. V lost 2 bases, J lost 8 bases, and 5 bases stayed unmatched.

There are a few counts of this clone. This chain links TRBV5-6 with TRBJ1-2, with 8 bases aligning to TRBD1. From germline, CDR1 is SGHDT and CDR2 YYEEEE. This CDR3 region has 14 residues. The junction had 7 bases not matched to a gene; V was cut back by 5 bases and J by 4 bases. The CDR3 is CASRERTGTYGYTF. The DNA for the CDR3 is TGTGCCAGCAGAGAAAGGACAGGGACCTATGGCTACACCTTC.

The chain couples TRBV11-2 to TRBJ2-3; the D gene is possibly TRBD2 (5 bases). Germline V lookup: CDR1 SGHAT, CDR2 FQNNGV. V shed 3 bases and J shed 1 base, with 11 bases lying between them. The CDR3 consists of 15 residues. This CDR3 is CASSFLAAGTDTQYF. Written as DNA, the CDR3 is TGTGCCAGCAGCTTTTTAGCAGCGGGCACAGATACGCAGTATTTT.

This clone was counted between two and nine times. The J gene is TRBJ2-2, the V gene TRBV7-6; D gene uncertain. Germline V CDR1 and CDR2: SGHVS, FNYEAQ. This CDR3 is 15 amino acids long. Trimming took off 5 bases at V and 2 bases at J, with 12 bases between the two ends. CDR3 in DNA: TGTGCCAGCAGCCAAACTGGTTCAAACACCGGGGAGCTGTTTTTT. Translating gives CASSQTGSNTGELFF.

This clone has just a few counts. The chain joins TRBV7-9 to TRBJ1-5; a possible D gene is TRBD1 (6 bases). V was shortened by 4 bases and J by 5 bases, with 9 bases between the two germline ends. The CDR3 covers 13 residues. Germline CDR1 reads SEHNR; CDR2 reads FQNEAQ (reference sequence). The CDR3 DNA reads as TGTGCCAGCAGCTCGGACAGCTATCAGCCCCAGCATTTT. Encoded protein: CASSSDSYQPQHF.

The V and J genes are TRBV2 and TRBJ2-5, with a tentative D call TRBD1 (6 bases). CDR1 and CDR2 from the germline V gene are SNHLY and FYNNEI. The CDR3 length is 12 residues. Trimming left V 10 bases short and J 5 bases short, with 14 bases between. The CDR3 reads CAISTGSETQYF. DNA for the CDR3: TGTGCCATTTCTACAGGGTCGGAGACCCAGTACTTC.

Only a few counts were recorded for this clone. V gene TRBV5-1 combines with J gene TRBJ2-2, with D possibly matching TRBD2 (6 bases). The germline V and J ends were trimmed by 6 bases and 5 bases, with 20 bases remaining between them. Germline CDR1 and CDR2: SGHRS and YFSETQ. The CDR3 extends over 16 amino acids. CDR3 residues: CASTSWHGSGTGELFF. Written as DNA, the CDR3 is TGCGCCAGCACCTCTTGGCACGGGAGTGGGACCGGGGAGCTGTTTTTT.

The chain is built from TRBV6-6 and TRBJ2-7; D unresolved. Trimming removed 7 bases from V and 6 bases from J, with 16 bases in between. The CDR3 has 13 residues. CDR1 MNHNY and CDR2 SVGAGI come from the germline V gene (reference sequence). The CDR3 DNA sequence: TGTGCCAGCACCTATGACTCTGCCGGCGAGCAGTACTTC. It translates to CASTYDSAGEQYF.

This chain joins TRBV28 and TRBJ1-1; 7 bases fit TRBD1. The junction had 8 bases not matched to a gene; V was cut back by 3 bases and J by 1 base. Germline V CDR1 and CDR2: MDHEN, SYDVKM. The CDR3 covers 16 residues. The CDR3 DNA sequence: TGTGCCAGCAGTTTGCGTGCAGGGGGACAGAACACTGAAGCTTTCTTT. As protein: CASSLRAGGQNTEAFF.